Reported below is one TCR beta chain. The data belong to a study of shared clonotypes between healthy human individuals. Profiled with immunoSEQ multiplex PCR; TCRdb holds only in-frame clones, not every one. Of roughly 2.2 million clones listed, over 85% are singletons. The J segment lost 4 bases and the V segment lost 5 bases, leaving 9 bases of the junction unmatched. The V gene's germline CDR1 is SGHTA and CDR2 FQGNSA. CDR3 length: 16 residues. The TCR comes from a man between 18 and 29 years old in good health. Some clones in this sample may be carry-over from other donors' samples. The chain joins TRBV7-2 to TRBJ2-7; 12 bases align to TRBD2. Specimen: naive CD4+ T cells from PBMCs. Indicated subset: CD45RA+ positively selected. The CDR3 loop reads CASSKIMTSGSYEQYF. In DNA, the CDR3 is TGTGCCAGCAGCAAAATAATGACTAGCGGGAGTTACGAGCAGTACTTC. The full variable domain, completed using reference TRBV7-2 and TRBJ2-7, is GAGVSQSPSNKVTEKGKDVELRCDPISGHTALYWYRQSLGQGLEFLIYFQGNSAPDKSGLPSDRFSAERTGGSVSTLTIQRTQQEDSAVYLCASSKIMTSGSYEQYFGPGTRLTVT.